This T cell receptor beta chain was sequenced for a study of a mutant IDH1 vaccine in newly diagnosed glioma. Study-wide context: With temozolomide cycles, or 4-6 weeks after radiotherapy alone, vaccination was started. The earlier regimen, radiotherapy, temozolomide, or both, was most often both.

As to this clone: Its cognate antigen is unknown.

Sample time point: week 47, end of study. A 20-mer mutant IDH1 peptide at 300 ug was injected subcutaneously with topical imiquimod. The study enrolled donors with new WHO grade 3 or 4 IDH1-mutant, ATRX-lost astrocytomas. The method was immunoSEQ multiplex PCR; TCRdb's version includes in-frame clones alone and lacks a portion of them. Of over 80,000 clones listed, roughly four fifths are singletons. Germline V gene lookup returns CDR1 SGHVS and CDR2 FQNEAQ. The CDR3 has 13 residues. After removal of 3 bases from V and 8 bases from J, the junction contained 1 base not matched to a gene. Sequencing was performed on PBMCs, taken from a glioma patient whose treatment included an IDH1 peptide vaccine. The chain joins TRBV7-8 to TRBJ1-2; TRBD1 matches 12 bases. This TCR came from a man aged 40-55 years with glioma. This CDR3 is CASSLGTGGGYTF. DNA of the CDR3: TGTGCCAGCAGCTTGGGGACAGGGGGCGGCTACACCTTC.